These 10 T cell receptor beta chains originate from one sample sequenced in a study of T cells after posttransplantation cyclophosphamide. Generated by immunoSEQ multiplex PCR, the TCRdb table keeps only in-frame clones and is missing some. The sample was found to contain 9,500 to 15,000 clones, and every one recurs. Specimen: PBMCs. Receptors originate from a woman aged 35 to 49 in good health, CMV-negative, and a related stem cell transplant donor.

This clone has at least ten counts. This chain links TRBV5-1 with TRBJ2-1, with D possibly matching TRBD1 (6 bases). CDR1 and CDR2 from the germline V gene are SGHRS and YFSETQ. The germline V and J ends were trimmed by 0 bases and 6 bases, with 13 bases remaining between them. The CDR3 length is 15 residues. As DNA, the CDR3 is TGCGCCAGCAGCTTGGGTGACAGGAGAAGCAATGAGCAGTTCTTC. Its translation is CASSLGDRRSNEQFF.

This clone was detected ten times or more. The rearrangement joins TRBV9 to TRBJ2-3, with 12 bases aligning to TRBD2. The junction had 3 bases not matched to a gene; V was cut back by 4 bases and J by 6 bases. CDR3 length: 14 amino acids. Germline loops: CDR1 SGDLS, CDR2 YYNGEE. The CDR3 loop reads CASSRLAGVDTQYF. CDR3 nucleotides: TGTGCCAGCAGCCGACTAGCGGGGGTGGATACGCAGTATTTT. Filled out from reference TRBV9 and TRBJ2-3, the complete variable domain reads DSGVTQTPKHLITATGQRVTLRCSPRSGDLSVYWYQQSLDQGLQFLIQYYNGEERAKGNILERFSAQQFPDLHSELNLSSLELGDSALYFCASSRLAGVDTQYFGPGTRLTVL.

This clone was detected only a few times. The rearrangement uses TRBV9 and TRBJ2-5; weak D call: TRBD2 (6 bases). The CDR3 sequence is 14 residues long. Trimming pared 0 bases from V and 9 bases from J, leaving 15 bases between. Looked up from germline, CDR1 is SGDLS and CDR2 is YYNGEE. The DNA for the CDR3 is TGTGCCAGCAGCGTAGGTCCGGGGGTGGGGGCCCAGTACTTC. It yields the protein CASSVGPGVGAQYF.

This clone has ten or more counts. The chain recombines TRBV5-1 with TRBJ1-1; no clear D gene. CDR1 SGHRS and CDR2 YFSETQ come from the germline V gene. The CDR3 consists of 14 residues. V shed 1 base and J shed 1 base, with 8 bases lying between them. The CDR3 loop is CASSLTGRNTEAFF. The CDR3 coding sequence is TGCGCCAGCAGCTTGACGGGTAGGAACACTGAAGCTTTCTTT.

This clone has at least ten counts. The chain carries TRBV30 and TRBJ1-1; TRBD1 agrees at 8 bases. V was pared by 7 bases and J by 6 bases, with 7 bases of the junction left unmatched. There are 12 residues in the CDR3. CDR1 GTSNPN and CDR2 SVGIG come from the germline V gene (reference sequence). CDR3 sequence: CASQGAPPEAFF. The CDR3 nucleotides are TGTGCCTCCCAGGGGGCGCCCCCTGAAGCTTTCTTT.

This clone was counted many times. The J gene is TRBJ2-7, the V gene TRBV28; TRBD2 agrees at 13 bases. The V gene end was trimmed by 5 bases and the J gene end by 4 bases; junction bases not matched to a gene: 11. This CDR3 spans 17 amino acids. Looked up from germline, CDR1 is MDHEN and CDR2 is SYDVKM. The CDR3 loop reads CASSPGAGLAGHYEQYF. The CDR3, as DNA: TGTGCCAGCAGTCCCGGCGCGGGACTAGCGGGACATTACGAGCAGTACTTC. Filled out from reference TRBV28 and TRBJ2-7, the complete variable domain reads DVKVTQSSRYLVKRTGEKVFLECVQDMDHENMFWYRQDPGLGLRLIYFSYDVKMKEKGDIPEGYSVSREKKERFSLILESASTNQTSMYLCASSPGAGLAGHYEQYFGPGTRLTVT.

This clone was observed many times. Here the CDR3 reads CASGTGTEKLFF. CDR3 sequence (DNA): TGTGCCTCCGGGACAGGGACCGAAAAACTGTTTTTT. The chain couples TRBV30 to TRBJ1-4, with 9 bases identical to TRBD1. The CDR3 is 12 residues long. V lost 7 bases, J lost 8 bases, and 5 bases stayed unmatched. The germline V gene encodes CDR1 GTSNPN and CDR2 SVGIG (reference sequence).

This clone has a count of ten or more. The genes are TRBV7-3 and TRBJ1-1; TRBD1 is a possible D gene (5 bases). The germline CDR1 and CDR2 sequences are SGHTA and FQGTGA. Trimming took 2 bases from V and 4 from J, leaving 11 bases between them. The CDR3 loop spans 14 amino acids. The CDR3 nucleotides read TGTGCCAGCAGCTTACAGGGCTACGGCACTGAAGCTTTCTTT. Amino acid sequence: CASSLQGYGTEAFF.

This clone was seen at least ten times. The chain uses TRBV4-1 and TRBJ2-3; 11 positions agree with TRBD2. V trimming: 3 bases; J trimming: 0 bases; junction bases outside the gene matches: 14. Germline values: CDR1 MGHRA, CDR2 YSYEKL. The CDR3 extends over 20 amino acids. The CDR3 sequence: CASSQQLAGASRASTDTQYF. CDR3 coding DNA: TGCGCCAGCAGCCAGCAACTAGCGGGGGCCTCACGTGCTAGCACAGATACGCAGTATTTT.

There are a few counts of this clone. V gene TRBV5-8 combines with J gene TRBJ2-5; tentative D call: TRBD2 (6 bases). The germline CDR1 and CDR2 sequences are SGHTS and YDEGEE. This CDR3 has 13 residues. Trimming removed 5 bases at V and 4 bases at J, with 12 bases between. The CDR3 here is CASRWGEGETQYF. CDR3 in DNA: TGTGCCAGCAGGTGGGGGGAAGGAGAGACCCAGTACTTC.